Here is one T cell receptor (beta chain) with its context. The sample comes from a study of blood T cells in healthy people across ages. Germline loops: CDR1 DFQATT, CDR2 SNEGSKA (reference sequence). The CDR3 has 15 residues. J gave up 6 bases and V 0 bases, and 3 bases lay outside the gene matches. Primed by a sample-barcoded 5' primer and a J-beta primer mix, a second PCR proceeded for 7 to 11 cycles. TCRdb independently ran MiXCR on the 5' RACE reads; one entry per CDR3 protein. The sample records more than 450,000 distinct CDR3 sequences, about a quarter being singletons. These same records also appear under a second study, on T cells of mothers and their children.

This sequence originates from a boy aged 2 to 10 in good health. The sample was blood. V usage is TRBV20-1 and J usage is TRBJ2-1; 12 positions agree with TRBD2. This CDR3 is CSARDRLAGVNEQFF. DNA of the CDR3: TGCAGTGCTAGAGATAGACTAGCGGGAGTCAATGAGCAGTTCTTC.